This T cell receptor beta chain is from a study of T cells in Graves' hyperthyroidism and ophthalmopathy. Germline V gives CDR1 LNHNV, CDR2 YYDKDF (reference sequence). The CDR3 covers 11 residues. RNA transcripts gave rise to amplified TCR beta CDR3 regions. HTBI primers were used for first-round RT-PCR of the TCR CDR3. MiXCR, run by TCRdb on the multiplex PCR reads, gives a single entry per CDR3 protein. The repertoire holds roughly 100,000 distinct CDR3 sequences, with roughly half as singletons. Turning to this clonotype: What it binds is unknown. The junction does not match germline at one end; this may be a read error.

The study defined stable Graves' hyperthyroidism as no ophthalmopathy progression within 18 months. PBMCs were collected from an approximately 9 ml volume of fresh peripheral blood. Study-wide findings and caveats: Most thyroid clonotypes with frequency above 0.001 were detected in blood. Ophthalmopathy and stable hyperthyroidism were separated by a 13 V-J model.

The chain is built from TRBV15 and TRBJ1-1; D unclear. The sequence derives from a woman in her thirties or forties with Graves' hyperthyroidism. The sequenced sample was blood. The CDR3 sequence: CAARKNTEAFF. CDR3 coding DNA: TGTGCCGCCAGGAAGAACACTGAAGCTTTCTTT.